The entry below describes one TCR beta chain. The antigen remains undetermined. The V gene lost 3 bases and the J gene lost 6 bases, with 18 bases spanning the gap. Germline values: CDR1 KGHSH, CDR2 LQKENI. The CDR3 covers 16 residues. This record belongs to a study of T cell clones after liver transplantation. General study results and limits: The donor-reactive repertoire was only partly measurable in a couple of subjects, lacking donor cells.

Generated by immunoSEQ multiplex PCR, the TCRdb table keeps only in-frame clones and is missing some. This table holds some 80,000 clones, 80% to 85% found once. The chain employs TRBV18 and TRBJ1-5; D might be TRBD1 (6 bases). The sequencing used CD4+ T cells from blood, collected less than 50 months after liver transplant. The source of this sequence is a human patient who received a liver transplant. Some T cells may possibly be graft donor cells. CDR3 protein: CASSPTKQGIVQPQHF. CDR3 nucleotides: TGTGCCAGCTCACCTACTAAACAGGGTATTGTTCAGCCCCAGCATTTT.